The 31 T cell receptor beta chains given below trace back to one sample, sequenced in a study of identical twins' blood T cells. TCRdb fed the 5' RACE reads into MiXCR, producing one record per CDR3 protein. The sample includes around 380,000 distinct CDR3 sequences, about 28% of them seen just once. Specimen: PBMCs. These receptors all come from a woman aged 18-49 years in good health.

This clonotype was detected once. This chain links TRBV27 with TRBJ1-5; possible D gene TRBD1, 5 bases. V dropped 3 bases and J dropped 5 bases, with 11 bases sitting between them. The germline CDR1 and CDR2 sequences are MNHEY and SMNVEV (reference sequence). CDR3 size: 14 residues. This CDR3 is CASSFGGFDQPQHF. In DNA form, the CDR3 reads TGTGCCAGCAGTTTTGGGGGTTTCGATCAGCCCCAGCATTTT.

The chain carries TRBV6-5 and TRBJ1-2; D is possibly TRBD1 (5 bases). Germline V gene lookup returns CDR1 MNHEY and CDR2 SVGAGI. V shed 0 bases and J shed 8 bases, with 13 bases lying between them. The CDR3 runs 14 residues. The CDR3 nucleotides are TGTGCCAGCAGTTACTCTGGGGGACCTGTAGGCTACACCTTC. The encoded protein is CASSYSGGPVGYTF.

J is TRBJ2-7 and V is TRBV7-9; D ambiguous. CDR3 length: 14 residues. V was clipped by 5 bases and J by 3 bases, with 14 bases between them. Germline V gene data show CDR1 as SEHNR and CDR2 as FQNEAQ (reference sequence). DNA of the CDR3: TGTGCCAGCAGCACTCAAAAAACCGGCTACGAGCAGTACTTC. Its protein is CASSTQKTGYEQYF.

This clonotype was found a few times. CDR3 in DNA: TGTGCCAGCAGTGGGACTGGAGGAGTTCAGCCCCAGCATTTT. It codes for CASSGTGGVQPQHF. V gene TRBV6-4 combines with J gene TRBJ1-5; no definite D call. V shed 4 bases and J shed 6 bases, with 13 bases lying between them. This CDR3 is built from 14 residues. From germline, CDR1 is MRHNA and CDR2 SNTAGT.

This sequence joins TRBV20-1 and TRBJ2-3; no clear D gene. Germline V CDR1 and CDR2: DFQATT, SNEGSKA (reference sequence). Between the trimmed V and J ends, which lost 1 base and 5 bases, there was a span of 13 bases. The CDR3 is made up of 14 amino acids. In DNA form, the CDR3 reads TGCAGTGCTAGAGGGGTGGTGGGCAGAGATACGCAGTATTTT. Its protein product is CSARGVVGRDTQYF.

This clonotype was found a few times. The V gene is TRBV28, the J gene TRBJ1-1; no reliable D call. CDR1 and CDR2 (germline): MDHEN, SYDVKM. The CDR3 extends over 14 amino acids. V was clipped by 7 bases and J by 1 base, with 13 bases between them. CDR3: CASTPGGENTEAFF. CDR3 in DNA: TGTGCCAGCACCCCCGGCGGAGAGAACACTGAAGCTTTCTTT.

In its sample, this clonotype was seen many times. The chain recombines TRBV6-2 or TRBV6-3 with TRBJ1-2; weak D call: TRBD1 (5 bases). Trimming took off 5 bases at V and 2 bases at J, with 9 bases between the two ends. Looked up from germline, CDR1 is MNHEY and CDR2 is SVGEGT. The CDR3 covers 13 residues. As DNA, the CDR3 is TGTGCCAGCAGTCCGGGACGGAACTATGGCTACACCTTC. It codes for CASSPGRNYGYTF.

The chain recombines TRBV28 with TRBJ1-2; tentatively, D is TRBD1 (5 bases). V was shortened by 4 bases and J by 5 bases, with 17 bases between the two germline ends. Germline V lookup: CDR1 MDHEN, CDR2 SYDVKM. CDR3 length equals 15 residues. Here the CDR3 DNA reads TGTGCCAGCAGTTCGGAGCAACCGGGGCTATATGGCTACACCTTC. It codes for CASSSEQPGLYGYTF.

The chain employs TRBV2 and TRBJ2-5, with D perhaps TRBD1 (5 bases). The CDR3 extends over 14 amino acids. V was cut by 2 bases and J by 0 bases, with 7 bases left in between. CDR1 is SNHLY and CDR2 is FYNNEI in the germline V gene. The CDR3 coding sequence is TGTGCCAGCAGTGAATTGACAGACCAAGAGACCCAGTACTTC. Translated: CASSELTDQETQYF.

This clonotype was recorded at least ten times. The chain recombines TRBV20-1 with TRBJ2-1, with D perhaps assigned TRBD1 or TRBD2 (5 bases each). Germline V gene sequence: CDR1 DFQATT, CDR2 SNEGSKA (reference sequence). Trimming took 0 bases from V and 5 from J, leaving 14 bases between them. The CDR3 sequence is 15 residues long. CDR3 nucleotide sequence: TGCAGTGCTAGAGATGTGGGACCAATCAACAATGAGCAGTTCTTC. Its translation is CSARDVGPINNEQFF.

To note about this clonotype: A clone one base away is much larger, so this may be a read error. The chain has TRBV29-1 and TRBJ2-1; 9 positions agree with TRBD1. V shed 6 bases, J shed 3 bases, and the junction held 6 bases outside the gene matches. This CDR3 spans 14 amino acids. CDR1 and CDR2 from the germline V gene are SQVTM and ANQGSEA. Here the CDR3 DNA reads TGCAGCGTCCTCACGGGACAGGGCTACAATGAGCAGTTCTTC. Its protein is CSVLTGQGYNEQFF.

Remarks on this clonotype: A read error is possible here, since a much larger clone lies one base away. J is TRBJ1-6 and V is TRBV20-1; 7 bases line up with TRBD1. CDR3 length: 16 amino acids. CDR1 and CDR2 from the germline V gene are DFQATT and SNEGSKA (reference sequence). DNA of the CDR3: TGCAGTACTAGGGAGTTTAAGTTACAGGGGAATTCACCCCTCCACTTT. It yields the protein CSTREFKLQGNSPLHF.

CDR3 sequence (DNA): TGTGCCAGTATTGGCGGGGCTGACAATGAGCAGTTCTTC. Protein product: CASIGGADNEQFF. V usage is TRBV19 and J usage is TRBJ2-1; possibly TRBD2 for D (6 bases). The V and J ends lost 7 bases and 5 bases respectively, with 12 bases between them. Germline V lookup: CDR1 LNHDA, CDR2 SQIVND (reference sequence). The CDR3 loop spans 13 amino acids.

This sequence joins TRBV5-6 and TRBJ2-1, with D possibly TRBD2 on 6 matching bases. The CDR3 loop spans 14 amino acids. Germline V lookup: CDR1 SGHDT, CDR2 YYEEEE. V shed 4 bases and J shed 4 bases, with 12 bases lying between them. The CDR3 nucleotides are TGTGCCAGCAGCATTCTAGCGTCTTACAATGAGCAGTTCTTC. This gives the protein CASSILASYNEQFF.

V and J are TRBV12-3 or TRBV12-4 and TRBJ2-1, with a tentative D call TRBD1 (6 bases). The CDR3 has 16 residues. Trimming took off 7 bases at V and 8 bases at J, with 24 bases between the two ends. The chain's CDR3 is CASNTEVANRADEQFF. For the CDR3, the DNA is TGTGCCAGCAACACCGAAGTTGCCAACAGGGCGGATGAGCAGTTCTTC.

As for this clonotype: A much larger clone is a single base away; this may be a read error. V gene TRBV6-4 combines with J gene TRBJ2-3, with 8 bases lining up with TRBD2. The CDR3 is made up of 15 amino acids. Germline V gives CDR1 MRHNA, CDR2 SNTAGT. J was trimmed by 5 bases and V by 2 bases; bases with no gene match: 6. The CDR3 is CASSDQRGNIDTQYF. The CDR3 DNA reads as TGTGCCAGCAGTGACCAGCGGGGGAACATAGATACGCAGTATTTT.

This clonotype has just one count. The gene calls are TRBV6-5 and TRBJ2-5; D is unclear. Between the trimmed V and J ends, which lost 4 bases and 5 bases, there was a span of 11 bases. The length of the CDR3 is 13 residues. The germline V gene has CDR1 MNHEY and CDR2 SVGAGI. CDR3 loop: CASSSNLRETQYF. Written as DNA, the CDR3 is TGTGCCAGCAGTTCGAACCTGCGGGAGACCCAGTACTTC.

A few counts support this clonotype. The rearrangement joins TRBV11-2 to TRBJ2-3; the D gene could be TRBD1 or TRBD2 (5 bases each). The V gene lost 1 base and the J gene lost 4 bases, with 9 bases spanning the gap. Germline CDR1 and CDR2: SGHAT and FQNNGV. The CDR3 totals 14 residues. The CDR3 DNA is TGTGCCAGCAGCTTAGGACAGAGGGCAGATACGCAGTATTTT. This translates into CASSLGQRADTQYF.

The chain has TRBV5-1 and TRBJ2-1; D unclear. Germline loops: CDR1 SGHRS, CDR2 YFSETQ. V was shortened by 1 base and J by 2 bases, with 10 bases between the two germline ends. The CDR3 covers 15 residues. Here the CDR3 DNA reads TGCGCCAGCAGCTTGTCGCTAGTAACCTACAATGAGCAGTTCTTC. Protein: CASSLSLVTYNEQFF.

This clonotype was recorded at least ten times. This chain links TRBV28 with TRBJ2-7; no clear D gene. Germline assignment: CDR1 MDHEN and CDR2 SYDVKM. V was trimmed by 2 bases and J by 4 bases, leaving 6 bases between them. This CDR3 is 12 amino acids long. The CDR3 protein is CASSLTKYEQYF. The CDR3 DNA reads TGTGCCAGCAGTTTAACCAAATACGAGCAGTACTTC.

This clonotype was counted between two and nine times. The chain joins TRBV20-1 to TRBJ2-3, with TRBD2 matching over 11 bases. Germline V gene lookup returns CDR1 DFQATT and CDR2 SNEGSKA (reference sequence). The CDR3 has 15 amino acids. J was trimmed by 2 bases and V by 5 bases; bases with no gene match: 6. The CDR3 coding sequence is TGCAGTGCTCCTAGCGGGGGGACCTACACAGATACGCAGTATTTT. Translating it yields CSAPSGGTYTDTQYF.

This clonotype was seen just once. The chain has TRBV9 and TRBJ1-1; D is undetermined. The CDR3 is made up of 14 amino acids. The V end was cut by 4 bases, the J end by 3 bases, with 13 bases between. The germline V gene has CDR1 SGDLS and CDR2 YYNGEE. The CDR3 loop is CASSQFAVHTEAFF. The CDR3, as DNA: TGTGCCAGCAGCCAATTTGCAGTGCACACTGAAGCTTTCTTT.

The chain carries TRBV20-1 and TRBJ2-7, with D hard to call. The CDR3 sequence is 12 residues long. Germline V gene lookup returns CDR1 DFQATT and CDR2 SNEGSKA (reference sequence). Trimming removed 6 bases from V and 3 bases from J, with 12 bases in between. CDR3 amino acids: CSAQTFNYEQYF. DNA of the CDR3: TGCAGTGCCCAGACTTTTAACTACGAGCAGTACTTC.

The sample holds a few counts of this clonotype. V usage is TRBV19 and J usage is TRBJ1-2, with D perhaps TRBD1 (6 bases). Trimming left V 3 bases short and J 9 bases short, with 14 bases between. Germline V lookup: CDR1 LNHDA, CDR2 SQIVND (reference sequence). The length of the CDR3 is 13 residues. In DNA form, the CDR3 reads TGTGCCAGTAGTATCAGCAGGGGTTGGAGCTACACCTTC. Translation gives CASSISRGWSYTF.

CDR3 nucleotides: TGCAGTGCTAGAGATATCTCCGGAACCAAGGTGAATGAGCAGTTCTTC. Its protein is CSARDISGTKVNEQFF. The chain has TRBV20-1 and TRBJ2-1; D remains unclear. Trimming took 0 bases from V and 7 from J, leaving 19 bases between them. Per the germline V gene, CDR1 is DFQATT and CDR2 is SNEGSKA (reference sequence). The CDR3 runs 16 residues.

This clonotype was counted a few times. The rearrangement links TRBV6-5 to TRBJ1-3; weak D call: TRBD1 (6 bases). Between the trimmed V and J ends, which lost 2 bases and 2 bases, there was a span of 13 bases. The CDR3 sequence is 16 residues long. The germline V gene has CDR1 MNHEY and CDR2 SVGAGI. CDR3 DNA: TGTGCCAGCAGTTACGGCCGGGGGACAACTGGAAACACCATATATTTT. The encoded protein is CASSYGRGTTGNTIYF.

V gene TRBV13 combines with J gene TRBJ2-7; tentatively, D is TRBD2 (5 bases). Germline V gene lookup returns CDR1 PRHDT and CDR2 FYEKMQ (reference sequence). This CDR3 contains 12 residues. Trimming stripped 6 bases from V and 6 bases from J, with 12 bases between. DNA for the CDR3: TGTGCCAGCAGTTTACCCGGGGTCGAGCAGTACTTC. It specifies CASSLPGVEQYF. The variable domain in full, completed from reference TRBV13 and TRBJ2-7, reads AAGVIQSPRHLIKEKRETATLKCYPIPRHDTVYWYQQGPGQDPQFLISFYEKMQSDKGSIPDRFSAQQFSDYHSELNMSSLELGDSALYFCASSLPGVEQYFGPGTRLTVT.

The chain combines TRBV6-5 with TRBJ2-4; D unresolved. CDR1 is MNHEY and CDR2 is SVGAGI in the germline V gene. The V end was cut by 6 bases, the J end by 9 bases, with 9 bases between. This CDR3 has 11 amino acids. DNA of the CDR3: TGTGCCAGCAGACGCAAGGGCATTCAGTACTTC. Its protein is CASRRKGIQYF.

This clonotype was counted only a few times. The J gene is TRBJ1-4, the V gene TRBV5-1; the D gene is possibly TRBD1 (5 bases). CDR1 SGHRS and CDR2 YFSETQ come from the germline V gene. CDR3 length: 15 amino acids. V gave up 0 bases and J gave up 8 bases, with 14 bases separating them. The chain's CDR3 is CASSLEGTLGEKLFF. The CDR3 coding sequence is TGCGCCAGCAGCTTGGAGGGGACCCTGGGAGAAAAACTGTTTTTT.

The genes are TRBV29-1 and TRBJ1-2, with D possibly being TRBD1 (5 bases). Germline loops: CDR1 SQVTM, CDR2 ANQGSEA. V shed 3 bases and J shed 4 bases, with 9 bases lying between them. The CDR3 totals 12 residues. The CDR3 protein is CSVDTGGYGYTF. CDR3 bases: TGCAGCGTTGACACCGGGGGCTATGGCTACACCTTC.

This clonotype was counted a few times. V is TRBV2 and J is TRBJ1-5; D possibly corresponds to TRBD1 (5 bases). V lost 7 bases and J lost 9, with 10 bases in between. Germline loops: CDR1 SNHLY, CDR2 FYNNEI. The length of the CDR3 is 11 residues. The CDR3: CASMRRGPQHF. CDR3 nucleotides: TGTGCCAGCATGCGTAGGGGGCCCCAGCATTTT.